This T cell receptor (beta chain) was captured by sequencing in a study of blood T cells in healthy people across ages. Study-wide findings and caveats: Roughly linear age-related decline in beta diversity appeared, significant by age 40.

This clonotype was seen a single time. Its specificity is not known. Through a sample-barcoded 5' primer and a J-beta primer mix, a second PCR was run for roughly 6 to 11 cycles. TCRdb ran MiXCR on the 5' RACE reads and lists one entry per CDR3 protein. The sample holds 650,000 or so distinct CDR3 sequences, 40% to 65% seen once. Every sample had a minimum of 6 million PBMCs isolated. The V end was cut by 1 base, the J end by 4 bases, with 5 bases between. This CDR3 contains 12 residues. Germline V gene data show CDR1 as SEHNR and CDR2 as FQNEAQ (reference sequence). The sequenced sample was blood. The clonotype comes from a woman older than 75 in good health. V and J are TRBV7-9 and TRBJ2-7; D uncertain. The CDR3 coding sequence is TGTGCCAGCAGCTTAGAACGTTACGAGCAGTACTTC. Protein product: CASSLERYEQYF.